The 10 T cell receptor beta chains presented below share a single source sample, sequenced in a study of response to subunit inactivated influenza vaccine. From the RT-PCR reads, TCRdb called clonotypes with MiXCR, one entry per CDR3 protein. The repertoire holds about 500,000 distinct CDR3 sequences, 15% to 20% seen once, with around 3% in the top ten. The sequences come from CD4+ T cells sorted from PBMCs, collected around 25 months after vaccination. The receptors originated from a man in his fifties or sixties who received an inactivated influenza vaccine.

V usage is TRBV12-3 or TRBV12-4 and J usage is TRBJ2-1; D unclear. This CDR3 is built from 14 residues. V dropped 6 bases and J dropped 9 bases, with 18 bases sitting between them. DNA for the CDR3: TGTGCCAGCAGAACCCAAGCCTCTAGAATTGAGCAGTTCTTC. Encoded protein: CASRTQASRIEQFF.

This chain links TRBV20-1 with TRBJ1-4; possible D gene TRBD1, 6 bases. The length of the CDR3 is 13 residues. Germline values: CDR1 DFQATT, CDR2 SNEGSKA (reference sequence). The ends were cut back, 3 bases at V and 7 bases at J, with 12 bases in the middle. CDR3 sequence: CSASSGDGEKLFF. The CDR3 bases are TGCAGTGCTAGTTCAGGGGATGGTGAAAAACTGTTTTTT.

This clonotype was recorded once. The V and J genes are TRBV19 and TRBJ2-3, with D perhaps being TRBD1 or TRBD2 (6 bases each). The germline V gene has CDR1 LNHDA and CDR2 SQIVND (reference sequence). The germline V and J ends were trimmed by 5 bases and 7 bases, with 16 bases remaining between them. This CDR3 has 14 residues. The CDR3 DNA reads TGTGCCAGTAGTTCCCAAGGGGGAGGAAATACGCAGTATTTT. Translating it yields CASSSQGGGNTQYF.

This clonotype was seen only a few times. The CDR3 nucleotides are TGTGCCAGCAGCTTAGTCTCCATGGGCGGCACTGAAGCTTTCTTT. Translated: CASSLVSMGGTEAFF. V and J are TRBV7-8 and TRBJ1-1, with D hard to call. V was pared by 1 base and J by 4 bases, with 13 bases between. The germline V gene has CDR1 SGHVS and CDR2 FQNEAQ. CDR3 length equals 15 residues.

This CDR3 is CSARRRADTGELFF. The CDR3 coding sequence is TGCAGTGCTCGTAGACGGGCCGACACCGGGGAGCTGTTTTTT. The genes are TRBV20-1 and TRBJ2-2, with D hard to call. The CDR3 runs to 14 residues. Trimming left V 5 bases short and J 3 bases short, with 13 bases between. Germline V gene lookup returns CDR1 DFQATT and CDR2 SNEGSKA (reference sequence).

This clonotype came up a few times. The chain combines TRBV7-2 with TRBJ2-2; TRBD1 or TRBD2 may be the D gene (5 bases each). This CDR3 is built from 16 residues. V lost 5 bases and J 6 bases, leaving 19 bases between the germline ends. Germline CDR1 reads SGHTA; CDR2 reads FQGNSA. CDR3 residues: CASSPWDPNVAGELFF. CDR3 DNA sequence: TGTGCCAGCAGCCCCTGGGACCCGAATGTCGCCGGGGAGCTGTTTTTT.

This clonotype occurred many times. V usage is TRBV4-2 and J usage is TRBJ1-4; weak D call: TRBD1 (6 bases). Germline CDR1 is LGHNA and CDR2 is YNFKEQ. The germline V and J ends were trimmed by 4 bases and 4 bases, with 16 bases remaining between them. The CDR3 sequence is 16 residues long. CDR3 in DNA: TGTGCCAGCAGCCCGACAGGAAACGAGGATAATGAAAAACTGTTTTTT. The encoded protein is CASSPTGNEDNEKLFF.

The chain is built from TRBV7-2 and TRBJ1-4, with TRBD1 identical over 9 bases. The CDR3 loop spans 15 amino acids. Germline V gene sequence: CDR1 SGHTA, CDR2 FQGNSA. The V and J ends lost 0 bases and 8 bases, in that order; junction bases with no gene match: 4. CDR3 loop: CASSLAVTGGEKLFF. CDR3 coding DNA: TGTGCCAGCAGCTTAGCAGTGACAGGGGGGGAAAAACTGTTTTTT.

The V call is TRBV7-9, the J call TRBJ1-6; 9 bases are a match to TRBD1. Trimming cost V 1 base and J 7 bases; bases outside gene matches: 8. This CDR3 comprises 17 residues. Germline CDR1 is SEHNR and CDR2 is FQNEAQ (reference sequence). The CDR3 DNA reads TGTGCCAGCAGCTTAGTTGACAGGGGGTCGAGGAATTCACCCCTCCACTTT. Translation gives CASSLVDRGSRNSPLHF.

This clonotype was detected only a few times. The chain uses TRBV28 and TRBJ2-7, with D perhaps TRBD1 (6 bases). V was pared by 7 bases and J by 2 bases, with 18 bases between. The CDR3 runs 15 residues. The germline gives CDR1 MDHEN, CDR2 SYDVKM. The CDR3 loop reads CASTSILTGAYEQYF. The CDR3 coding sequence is TGTGCCAGCACCTCGATTTTGACAGGAGCCTACGAGCAGTACTTC.